This T cell receptor (beta chain) was recovered during a study of cytomegalovirus exposure and HLA in healthy donors. Study-level results: TCR beta V segments were, for the most part, productive about 87% or about 30% of the time in an earlier analysis. Later work found most CMV-associated TCR beta chains apparently HLA-restricted. Highest at DRB1 and lowest at HLA-C, TCR association rates differed among HLA loci in a later analysis.

CDR1 is SGDLS and CDR2 is YYNGEE in the germline V gene. The CDR3 runs to 15 residues. With V trimmed by 4 bases and J by 4 bases, 4 bases remained unmatched. On this clone: Antigen: not known. The same CDR3 can be traced to other DNA sequences in this sample.

Use of 60 Vbeta and 13 Jbeta primers characterized the PCR. The protocol was immunoSEQ multiplex PCR, while the TCRdb copy is restricted to in-frame clones and leaves out a portion. The data include approximately 110,000 clones; the top ten clones carry 3% to 4.5%. The TCR sequence derives from a man younger than 35 in good health and CMV-seronegative. This sequence joins TRBV9 and TRBJ1-4; TRBD1 matches 10 bases. The specimen was PBMCs. The CDR3, as DNA: TGTGCCAGCAGCTCGGGACAGGGGCTTAATGAAAAACTGTTTTTT. Residues: CASSSGQGLNEKLFF.